The source of this T cell receptor (beta chain) is a study of shared clonotypes between healthy human individuals. Study-wide background: Donor composition was a couple of women and three men, aged 18 to 49.

On this clone itself: Its antigen is unknown. This clone may be a read error of a much larger clone one base away. Additional DNA sequences in this sample encode the identical CDR3.

CDR3 length equals 11 residues. The germline V gene has CDR1 SEHNR and CDR2 FQNEAQ (reference sequence). Free of recent acute infections or vaccinations, the donors were healthy HIV-negative adults. Running of the assay took place at deep level. This table comes from immunoSEQ multiplex PCR, and its TCRdb copy is limited to in-frame clones, with some not included. The table lists hundreds of thousands of clones, around 81% of them singletons. Overall study findings and caveats: Clonotype sharing among the donors was expected to vary with sequencing depth.

This TCR was sampled from a woman in her 40s in good health. Some clones in this sample may be carry-over from other donors' samples. The rearrangement uses TRBV7-9 and TRBJ1-4; D is possibly TRBD1 (6 bases). Sample: PBMCs. In DNA, the CDR3 is TGTGCTAGCAGCTCCGGACAGAAACTGTTTTTT. This encodes CASSSGQKLFF.